This T cell receptor beta chain stems from a study of OX40 agonist ivuxolimab in advanced cancers. Germline V gene lookup returns CDR1 SEHNR and CDR2 FQNEAQ (reference sequence). Trimming removed 1 base at V and 7 bases at J, with 5 bases between. This CDR3 is 11 amino acids long. Produced via immunoSEQ multiplex PCR; TCRdb's table is partial and in-frame only. The profile shows 37,000 or so clones, 78% of them singletons. This clone showed up just a few times. This rearrangement joins TRBV7-9 to TRBJ2-7, with D tentatively TRBD2 (5 bases). Sequences were derived from CD4+ or CD8+ T cells sorted from blood, sampled in a trial of the OX40 agonist ivuxolimab. The receptor was isolated from an adult with an advanced solid tumor such as melanoma, head and neck, liver or kidney cancer. CDR3 nucleotides: TGTGCCAGCAGCTTAGAGCGGGAGCAGTACTTC. Its protein product is CASSLEREQYF.